This T cell receptor beta chain was captured in a study of blood T cells in healthy people across ages. Each donor supplied ten milliliters of peripheral blood. Isolated per sample were at least 7 million PBMCs. It was with a sample-barcoded 5' primer and a J-beta primer mix that a second PCR of about 6 to 12 cycles was run. TCRdb re-analysed the 5' RACE reads in MiXCR, keeping a single row per CDR3 protein. Of 1.4 million to 1.5 million distinct CDR3 sequences listed, 40% to 50% are singletons. Regarding this clonotype: The antigen remains unidentified.

Regarding the study as a whole: Possibly, changes in expanded clonotypes were confounded because donor CMV status was unknown. Relative to aged donors, long-lived donors carried more naive CD4+ cells and displayed higher diversity.

CDR3 length: 13 residues. The V gene lost 7 bases and the J gene lost 1 base, with 10 bases spanning the gap. CDR1 MNHEY and CDR2 SVGEGT come from the germline V gene. The sequence came from a woman younger than 30 in good health. Sample: blood. The rearrangement uses TRBV6-2 or TRBV6-3 and TRBJ2-5; unclear D gene. The CDR3 here is CASKDLLQETQYF. CDR3 DNA sequence: TGTGCCAGCAAGGACCTACTCCAAGAGACCCAGTACTTC.